These T cell receptor beta chains were read from a single sample in a study of cytotoxic CD8 clonotypes in ibrutinib-treated CLL. TCRdb's table, derived via immunoSEQ multiplex PCR, lists solely in-frame clones and lacks some. Seen here are approximately 320,000 clones, roughly 70% observed once, and the top ten hold around 6.3%. The sample consisted of PBMCs, taken after 36 months of ibrutinib treatment. The receptors shown here come from a human donor with chronic lymphocytic leukemia. Both conserved end residues are part of each CDR3. D genes are given only for firm matches. A clone size is listed for some rows: how often the clone was seen (once, few, many), or a class if it is expanded.

V: TRBV6-5; size: -; D: -; J: TRBJ1-6; DNA: TGTGCCAGCAGTTACCTGAGGGTTGGGGATTCACCCCTCCACTTT; CDR3: CASSYLRVGDSPLHF
V: TRBV4-1; size: -; D: -; J: TRBJ1-5; DNA: TGCGCCAGCAGCCAAGCTCCCTGGGGCTCCAATCAGCCCCAGCATTTT; CDR3: CASSQAPWGSNQPQHF
V: TRBV10-3; size: -; D: -; J: TRBJ2-7; DNA: TGTGCCATCAGCCTCAGCGCGGACGAGCAGTACTTC; CDR3: CAISLSADEQYF
V: TRBV2; size: few; D: TRBD1; J: TRBJ1-5; DNA: TGTGCCAGCAAAAGGGGACAGTGGAGCAATCAGCCCCAGCATTTT; CDR3: CASKRGQWSNQPQHF
V: TRBV18; size: -; D: -; J: TRBJ1-6; DNA: TGTGCCAGCTCACTGGGTGGCAGCTCCTATAATTCACCCCTCCACTTT; CDR3: CASSLGGSSYNSPLHF
V: TRBV5-5; size: -; D: TRBD2; J: TRBJ2-2; DNA: TGTGCCAGCAGCTCACCGGGAGGGCTAACCGGGGAGCTGTTTTTT; CDR3: CASSSPGGLTGELFF
V: TRBV15; size: few; D: TRBD1; J: TRBJ1-1; DNA: TGTGCCACCAGCAGAGTGACAGGGGGCACTGAAGCTTTCTTT; CDR3: CATSRVTGGTEAFF
V: TRBV13; size: -; D: TRBD1; J: TRBJ1-2; DNA: TGTGCCAGCAGCTTCCGCAGACAGGGTCGCAGCTATGGCTACACCTTC; CDR3: CASSFRRQGRSYGYTF
V: TRBV6-1; size: -; D: -; J: TRBJ1-2; DNA: TGTGCCAGCAGCGATTCGGGGATCCTTGCCTATGGCTACACCTTC; CDR3: CASSDSGILAYGYTF
V: TRBV25-1; size: -; D: -; J: TRBJ2-3; DNA: TGTGCCAGCAGTGGCGTAAGCACAGATACGCAGTATTTT; CDR3: CASSGVSTDTQYF
V: TRBV18; size: -; D: -; J: TRBJ1-5; DNA: TGTGCCAGCTCACCACGGAGCAATCAGCCCCAGCATTTT; CDR3: CASSPRSNQPQHF
V: TRBV6-1; size: -; D: -; J: TRBJ1-1; DNA: TGTGCCAGCAGTGAAGGGCAGGGGAACACTGAAGCTTTCTTT; CDR3: CASSEGQGNTEAFF
V: TRBV7-2; size: -; D: -; J: TRBJ2-5; DNA: TGTGCCAGCAGCTCCAGCGAGACCCAGTACTTC; CDR3: CASSSSETQYF
V: TRBV5-1; size: -; D: -; J: TRBJ2-7; DNA: TGCGCCAGCAGCCGGGCAGCAGGGAACCCAGAGTGGCGGTACTTC; CDR3: CASSRAAGNPEWRYF
V: TRBV11-1; size: -; D: TRBD1; J: TRBJ2-7; DNA: TGTGCCAGCAGCTTAGCTGGGGGACAGGGTGTCCACGAGCAGTACTTC; CDR3: CASSLAGGQGVHEQYF
V: TRBV27; size: -; D: -; J: TRBJ1-5; DNA: TGTGCCAGCAGTTTGTTCGGGGACCATCAGCCCCAGCATTTT; CDR3: CASSLFGDHQPQHF
V: TRBV5-8; size: few; D: -; J: TRBJ1-5; DNA: TGTGCCAGCAGCTTCTTCACGGGGGCAGATAACAATCAGCCCCAGCATTTT; CDR3: CASSFFTGADNNQPQHF
V: TRBV6-5; size: -; D: TRBD1; J: TRBJ2-1; DNA: TGTGCCAGCAGTGGCGGGACAGGGGGCTTTGGTGAGCAGTTCTTC; CDR3: CASSGGTGGFGEQFF
V: TRBV4-1; size: -; D: TRBD1; J: TRBJ1-1; DNA: TGCGCCAGCAGCCAGGGGACAGTCGTGAACACTGAAGCTTTCTTT; CDR3: CASSQGTVVNTEAFF
V: TRBV7-3; size: -; D: TRBD2; J: TRBJ2-5; DNA: TGTGCCAGCAGCCGTAGGGGACTAGCGGGGAAGGAGACCCAGTACTTC; CDR3: CASSRRGLAGKETQYF
V: TRBV13; size: -; D: -; J: TRBJ2-3; DNA: TGTGCCAGCAGCCAGAGGGGGGCGGCCGCCACAGATACGCAGTATTTT; CDR3: CASSQRGAAATDTQYF
V: TRBV19; size: few; D: TRBD1; J: TRBJ2-1; DNA: TGTGCCAGTAGTACGGGACAGGCGACTCGTCGGGAGCAGTTCTTC; CDR3: CASSTGQATRREQFF
V: TRBV5-6; size: few; D: -; J: TRBJ2-3; DNA: TGTGCCAGCAGCTTTCGCCCCACCTCAGCGAGCACAGATACGCAGTATTTT; CDR3: CASSFRPTSASTDTQYF